This T cell receptor (beta chain) was sequenced for a study of T cell repertoires in aging, cancer and after chemotherapy. Amplification of TCR beta used genomic DNA extracted from peripheral blood. Trimming left V 0 bases short and J 2 bases short, with 7 bases between. Per the germline V gene, CDR1 is LGHNA and CDR2 is YSLEER. CDR3 length: 14 residues. TRB rearrangements spanning V, D and J were amplified using mixed TRB-A/B primers. TCRdb reprocessed the multiplex PCR reads with MiXCR, giving one entry per CDR3 protein. The sample carries roughly 4,900 distinct CDR3 sequences, roughly 35% recorded once.

Sequencing was performed on blood. The V call is TRBV4-3, the J call TRBJ1-1; D is unresolved. The receptor was derived from a human donor with a blood cancer. The CDR3 spells CASSQEFTNTEAFF. In nucleotides, the CDR3 is TGCGCCAGCAGCCAAGAGTTTACCAACACTGAAGCTTTCTTT.